The clone carrying this TCR beta chain was counted once. Its target is not known. This sample was included in a study of cytomegalovirus exposure and HLA in healthy donors. Study-wide results and limits: It was shown in a later analysis that HLA-associated TCR beta chains were more clonally expanded than other, equally common chains.

A multiplex PCR was run with 60 Vbeta primers and 13 Jbeta primers. Sequencing used immunoSEQ multiplex PCR; TCRdb keeps in-frame clones, though not all of them. The sample carries about 180,000 clones, 75% to 85% recorded once. V lost 3 bases to trimming and J lost 5 bases; unmatched junction nucleotides: 3. This CDR3 is 13 amino acids long. Germline CDR1 and CDR2: SGHTA and FQGNSA. The receptor was isolated from a woman under 40 in good health and CMV-seropositive. Input material: PBMCs. The chain is built from TRBV7-2 and TRBJ2-5; 7 bases are a match to TRBD1. In DNA form, the CDR3 reads TGTGCCAGCAGCTTTAGACAGGGCGAGACCCAGTACTTC. Amino acid sequence: CASSFRQGETQYF. Combining the CDR3 with reference TRBV7-2 and TRBJ2-5 gives the whole variable domain GAGVSQSPSNKVTEKGKDVELRCDPISGHTALYWYRQSLGQGLEFLIYFQGNSAPDKSGLPSDRFSAERTGGSVSTLTIQRTQQEDSAVYLCASSFRQGETQYFGPGTRLLVL.